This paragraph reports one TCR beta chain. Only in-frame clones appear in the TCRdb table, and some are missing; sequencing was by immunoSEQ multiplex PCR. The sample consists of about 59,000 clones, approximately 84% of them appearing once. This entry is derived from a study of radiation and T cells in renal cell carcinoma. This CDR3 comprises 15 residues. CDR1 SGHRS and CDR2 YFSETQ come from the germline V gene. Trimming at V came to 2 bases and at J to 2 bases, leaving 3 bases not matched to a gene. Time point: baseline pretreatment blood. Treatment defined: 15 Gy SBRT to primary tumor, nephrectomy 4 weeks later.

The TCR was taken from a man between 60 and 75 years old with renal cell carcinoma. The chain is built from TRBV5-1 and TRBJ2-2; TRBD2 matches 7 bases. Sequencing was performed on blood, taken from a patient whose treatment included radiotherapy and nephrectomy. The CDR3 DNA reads TGCGCCAGCAGCTTAACTAGCGATAACACCGGGGAGCTGTTTTTT. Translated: CASSLTSDNTGELFF.